The 4 T cell receptor beta chains below were found in one sample sequenced in a study of CXCR3-negative and CXCR3-positive naive CD8 T cells. The antigens of these receptors remain unknown. Researchers prepared the TRB cDNA libraries using 5' RACE with UMI labels. TCRdb reprocessed the 5' RACE reads, keeping one entry per CDR3 protein, no DNA. The sample table includes tens of thousands of distinct CDR3 sequences. Study conclusions and caveats: When CXCR3-positive naive cells were set against CXCR3-negative naive cells, the former had more hydrophobic TRB CDR3s.

Sequencing was carried out using naive CXCR3+ CD8+ T cells from blood. Subset specified: CD45RO-CCR7+CD27+CD95- naive CD8+ T cells expressing CXCR3 (TNR3+). The receptors originated from a human donor in good health. Some clones in this sample may be carry-over from other donors' samples.

The rearrangement links TRBV7-6 to TRBJ2-1; TCRdb indicates TRBD2, and absent DNA this call remains unverified. The germline gives CDR1 SGHVS, CDR2 FNYEAQ. The length of the CDR3 is 18 residues. CDR3 sequence: CASSLGSPGLAGVNEQFF.

The chain uses TRBV10-3 and TRBJ1-2; TCRdb picks TRBD1, but there is no DNA to check that call. CDR3 length: 17 amino acids. Germline V gene data show CDR1 as ENHRY and CDR2 as SYGVKD. The CDR3 sequence: CAISESGTATANYGYTF.

The genes are TRBV5-5 and TRBJ2-5; TCRdb outputs TRBD1, but without DNA this stays unchecked. Germline V gene sequence: CDR1 SGHKS, CDR2 YYEKEE (reference sequence). This CDR3 has 13 amino acids. The CDR3: CASSLEQGGKKYF.

The V gene is TRBV4-3, the J gene TRBJ1-1. Germline V lookup: CDR1 LGHNA, CDR2 YSLEER. The CDR3 spans 14 residues. The CDR3 protein is CASSQNLEGVRAFF.